These 16 T cell receptor beta chains were all obtained from the same sample, sequenced in a study of blood T cell repertoires in COVID-19. Data came from immunoSEQ multiplex PCR; TCRdb stores just in-frame clones and leaves some out. The data hold around 60,000 clones, with approximately 82% observed a single time. Source material: peripheral blood. Receptor source: a woman older than 75 with acute or convalescent COVID-19.

The chain couples TRBV7-3 to TRBJ2-1; D may be TRBD2 (5 bases). Germline V gene lookup returns CDR1 SGHTA and CDR2 FQGTGA. The V end lost 5 bases, the J end lost 7 bases, and 18 bases lay between the germline ends. The CDR3 covers 15 residues. The CDR3: CASSQGPETGNEQFF. For the CDR3, the DNA is TGTGCCAGCAGCCAAGGACCAGAAACGGGGAATGAGCAGTTCTTC.

This chain connects TRBV9 to TRBJ1-2; perhaps TRBD1 as D (5 bases). CDR1 is SGDLS, CDR2 YYNGEE, per germline. The CDR3 length is 15 residues. Deletions cut 0 bases from V and 7 bases from J, with 16 bases between. The CDR3 bases are TGTGCCAGCAGCGTAGGGGGCAGGGTGTTAGGTGGCTACACCTTC. Residues: CASSVGGRVLGGYTF.

This clone was observed a single time. This chain joins TRBV5-4 and TRBJ1-4; D is unresolved. The CDR3 consists of 15 residues. V dropped 1 base and J dropped 3 bases, with 10 bases sitting between them. Germline V CDR1 and CDR2: SGHNT, YYREEE (reference sequence). The CDR3 is CASSLSLASNEKLFF. As DNA, the CDR3 is TGTGCCAGCAGCTTGTCTCTTGCGTCTAATGAAAAACTGTTTTTT.

This sequence joins TRBV5-1 and TRBJ2-7; 12 bases map to TRBD2. The CDR3 has 16 amino acids. Germline CDR1 is SGHRS and CDR2 is YFSETQ. J lost 4 bases, V lost 3 bases, and 8 bases had no gene match. Here the CDR3 DNA reads TGCGCCAGCAGCTGGAGATCTAGCGGGGGGGCATACGAGCAGTACTTC. Amino acids: CASSWRSSGGAYEQYF.

The chain links TRBV5-1 to TRBJ1-1, with 10 positions matching TRBD1. J was trimmed by 5 bases and V by 5 bases; bases with no gene match: 9. CDR1 SGHRS and CDR2 YFSETQ come from the germline V gene. The CDR3 loop spans 15 amino acids. The chain's CDR3 is CASRRQGAGRTEAFF. CDR3 nucleotide sequence: TGCGCCAGCAGGAGACAGGGGGCAGGGAGGACTGAAGCTTTCTTT.

The V and J genes are TRBV6-1 and TRBJ1-2, with TRBD1 matching over 9 bases. The CDR3 loop spans 15 amino acids. V shed 3 bases and J 6 bases; nucleotides not matched to a gene: 8. Germline V gene data show CDR1 as MNHNS and CDR2 as SASEGT. The CDR3 sequence: CASSEAGTGRDGYTF. The CDR3, as DNA: TGTGCCAGCAGTGAGGCCGGGACAGGGAGGGATGGCTACACCTTC.

This clone appeared once. V gene TRBV4-2 combines with J gene TRBJ2-5; no clear D. Germline CDR1 reads LGHNA; CDR2 reads YNFKEQ. CDR3 size: 15 residues. The ends were cut back, 0 bases at V and 2 bases at J, with 10 bases in the middle. The CDR3 protein is CASSQEGAGQETQYF. For the CDR3, the DNA is TGTGCCAGCAGCCAAGAAGGAGCCGGACAAGAGACCCAGTACTTC.

This clone was picked up one time. The chain has TRBV18 and TRBJ2-3, with D perhaps TRBD1 (5 bases). Trimming shortened V by 4 bases and J by 0 bases, and 14 bases separated the two germline ends. CDR1 and CDR2 (germline): KGHSH, LQKENI. The CDR3 covers 16 residues. CDR3 coding DNA: TGTGCCAGCTCACTACAGGCTGCACCTAGCACAGATACGCAGTATTTT. This encodes CASSLQAAPSTDTQYF.

The rearrangement uses TRBV5-1 and TRBJ1-6, with 7 bases that match TRBD1. The germline gives CDR1 SGHRS, CDR2 YFSETQ. This CDR3 contains 16 residues. With V trimmed by 4 bases and J by 6 bases, 10 bases remained unmatched. CDR3 protein: CASSRKGQPSNSPLHF. CDR3 in DNA: TGCGCCAGCAGCCGAAAGGGACAGCCATCTAATTCACCCCTCCACTTT.

V usage is TRBV6-5 and J usage is TRBJ2-7, with 7 bases aligning to TRBD1. CDR3 length: 15 amino acids. CDR1 MNHEY and CDR2 SVGAGI come from the germline V gene. After removal of 6 bases from V and 0 bases from J, the junction contained 8 bases not matched to a gene. CDR3 DNA sequence: TGTGCCAGCAGATTAGACAGGGTAAGCTCCTACGAGCAGTACTTC. Its translation: CASRLDRVSSYEQYF.

The chain employs TRBV5-1 and TRBJ2-5, with 8 bases identical to TRBD2. The CDR3 spans 15 residues. The junction had 7 bases not matched to a gene; V was cut back by 4 bases and J by 2 bases. Germline V gene sequence: CDR1 SGHRS, CDR2 YFSETQ. The CDR3 is CASSLIAGRQETQYF. The CDR3 DNA is TGCGCCAGCAGCCTTATAGCGGGGCGACAAGAGACCCAGTACTTC.

The CDR3 loop is CAWSPGARFEQYF. For the CDR3, the DNA is TGTGCCTGGAGTCCAGGGGCAAGGTTCGAGCAGTACTTC. V is TRBV30 and J is TRBJ2-7, with a weak D call TRBD1 (6 bases). CDR1 is GTSNPN and CDR2 is SVGIG in the germline V gene (reference sequence). Trimming removed 2 bases at V and 6 bases at J, with 14 bases between. This CDR3 comprises 13 residues.

The chain combines TRBV18 with TRBJ1-5; a weak D match, TRBD1 (5 bases). V was pared by 0 bases and J by 7 bases, with 13 bases between. The germline CDR1 and CDR2 sequences are KGHSH and LQKENI. This CDR3 is 15 amino acids long. DNA of the CDR3: TGTGCCAGCTCACCACCGGGGCAGGGAAGACAGCCCCAGCATTTT. Translated, it gives CASSPPGQGRQPQHF.

The rearrangement uses TRBV9 and TRBJ1-6; 11 bases fit TRBD1. J gave up 6 bases and V 5 bases, and 4 bases lay outside the gene matches. Germline values: CDR1 SGDLS, CDR2 YYNGEE. The CDR3 has 15 residues. DNA for the CDR3: TGTGCCAGCAGGGCGGGACAGGGGGGTAATTCACCCCTCCACTTT. Amino acid sequence: CASRAGQGGNSPLHF. Full variable domain (outside the CDR3, taken from reference TRBV9 and TRBJ1-6): DSGVTQTPKHLITATGQRVTLRCSPRSGDLSVYWYQQSLDQGLQFLIQYYNGEERAKGNILERFSAQQFPDLHSELNLSSLELGDSALYFCASRAGQGGNSPLHFGNGTRLTVT.

V is TRBV6-5 and J is TRBJ1-1, with TRBD1 matching 11 bases. Germline V CDR1 and CDR2: MNHEY, SVGAGI. The CDR3 spans 15 residues. V lost 2 bases to trimming and J lost 3 bases; unmatched junction nucleotides: 2. The CDR3 reads CASSYRTGGYTEAFF. CDR3 in DNA: TGTGCCAGCAGTTACCGGACAGGGGGCTACACTGAAGCTTTCTTT.

The CDR3 is CASSPGNQPQHF. The CDR3 DNA sequence: TGTGCCAGCAGTCCGGGGAATCAGCCCCAGCATTTT. The rearrangement uses TRBV6-5 and TRBJ1-5; D not certain. The CDR3 covers 12 residues. V lost 5 bases and J lost 4, with 6 bases in between. CDR1 MNHEY and CDR2 SVGAGI come from the germline V gene.